Following are 17 T cell receptor beta chains from one sample sequenced in a study of cytomegalovirus exposure and HLA in healthy donors. The PCR contained 60 Vbeta and 13 Jbeta primers. Measured with immunoSEQ multiplex PCR; TCRdb has only the in-frame clones, and not every one. The table has 130,000 to 150,000 clones, 82% seen once; the top ten hold approximately 9.7%. Sequences were obtained from PBMCs. All receptors come from a woman aged 55-69 years in good health and CMV-seropositive.

The J gene is TRBJ1-4, the V gene TRBV19, with a weak D call TRBD1 (5 bases). There are 15 residues in the CDR3. The ends were cut back, 3 bases at V and 5 bases at J, with 13 bases in the middle. Germline V gene data show CDR1 as LNHDA and CDR2 as SQIVND (reference sequence). CDR3 amino acids: CASSITGGLNEKLFF. CDR3 DNA: TGTGCCAGTAGTATTACAGGAGGGTTGAATGAAAAACTGTTTTTT.

The rearrangement uses TRBV29-1 and TRBJ2-1; TRBD1 is a possible D gene (5 bases). Germline V gene lookup returns CDR1 SQVTM and CDR2 ANQGSEA. V was trimmed by 8 bases and J by 5 bases, leaving 13 bases between them. This CDR3 comprises 12 residues. The CDR3 spells CSSQWGNNEQFF. The CDR3 coding sequence is TGCAGCTCTCAGTGGGGCAACAATGAGCAGTTCTTC.

V is TRBV2 and J is TRBJ2-3; 9 bases are shared with TRBD1. The ends lost 6 bases at V and 2 bases at J; junction bases unmatched: 6. This CDR3 contains 15 residues. Germline values: CDR1 SNHLY, CDR2 FYNNEI. The CDR3 protein is CASRPGTGLTDTQYF. The CDR3 coding sequence is TGTGCCAGCAGACCGGGGACAGGGCTCACAGATACGCAGTATTTT.

V gene TRBV27 combines with J gene TRBJ1-5; TRBD1 might be the D (5 bases). Trimming shortened V by 2 bases and J by 4 bases, and 12 bases separated the two germline ends. Germline-derived CDR1 and CDR2 are MNHEY and SMNVEV (reference sequence). The CDR3 totals 15 residues. CDR3 DNA: TGTGCCAGCAGTTTACAGGGCTTGGGGAATCAGCCCCAGCATTTT. Its protein product is CASSLQGLGNQPQHF.

Here the CDR3 DNA reads TGTGCCAGCAGCGCGCTAGCGGGAGGAAACTACGAGCAGTACTTC. It specifies CASSALAGGNYEQYF. The chain has TRBV7-2 and TRBJ2-7; TRBD2 aligns across 11 bases. CDR1 and CDR2 (germline): SGHTA, FQGNSA. This CDR3 is 15 amino acids long. V lost 5 bases and J lost 3; bases outside the gene matches: 6.

The sample holds a few counts of this clone. V gene TRBV7-8 combines with J gene TRBJ2-5; D may be TRBD1 (8 bases). This CDR3 contains 15 residues. V was clipped by 5 bases and J by 5 bases, with 18 bases between them. Germline V gene data show CDR1 as SGHVS and CDR2 as FQNEAQ. The CDR3 reads CASSLDTGGGETQYF. The CDR3 nucleotides read TGTGCCAGCAGCCTAGACACAGGGGGAGGGGAGACCCAGTACTTC. Drawing the rest from reference TRBV7-8 and TRBJ2-5, the complete variable domain is GAGVSQSPRYKVAKRGQDVALRCDPISGHVSLFWYQQALGQGPEFLTYFQNEAQLDKSGLPSDRFFAERPEGSVSTLKIQRTQQEDSAVYLCASSLDTGGGETQYFGPGTRLLVL.

V usage is TRBV11-2 and J usage is TRBJ2-5, with 8 positions matching TRBD2. Losses at the gene ends were 2 bases for V and 5 bases for J; bases not matched to a gene: 13. Germline V gene sequence: CDR1 SGHAT, CDR2 FQNNGV. The CDR3 loop spans 17 amino acids. CDR3 sequence: CASSLKYREGPRETQYF. The CDR3 nucleotides are TGTGCCAGCAGCTTAAAATACCGGGAGGGCCCTCGGGAGACCCAGTACTTC.

Concerning this clone: Germline is not matched at one junction end, which may reflect a read error. This CDR3 reads CASRLPGLAGEQYF. The CDR3 DNA reads as TGTGCCAGCCGTTTGCCGGGACTAGCGGGCGAGCAGTACTTC. J is TRBJ2-7 and V is TRBV27, with 12 bases fitting TRBD2. The CDR3 totals 14 residues. Germline values: CDR1 MNHEY, CDR2 SMNVEV (reference sequence).

V gene TRBV5-1 combines with J gene TRBJ1-2; 8 nucleotides agree with TRBD1. With V trimmed by 4 bases and J by 4 bases, 9 bases remained unmatched. In germline, CDR1 is SGHRS, CDR2 YFSETQ. The CDR3 runs 15 residues. The CDR3 nucleotides are TGCGCCAGCAGCCAGACAGGGGCGAATGGCTATGGCTACACCTTC. Protein: CASSQTGANGYGYTF.

The chain combines TRBV7-9 with TRBJ1-3; D is possibly TRBD1 (5 bases). With 3 bases removed from V and 1 base from J, the gap between germline ends came to 10 bases. Germline assignment: CDR1 SEHNR and CDR2 FQNEAQ (reference sequence). The CDR3 loop spans 15 amino acids. The CDR3, as DNA: TGTGCCAGCAGCTTGCAGGGTTCATCTGGAAACACCATATATTTT. Residues: CASSLQGSSGNTIYF.

The chain carries TRBV29-1 and TRBJ1-1; 10 bases match TRBD1. The V segment lost 7 bases and the J segment 0 bases; nucleotides outside the gene matches: 8. This CDR3 has 15 amino acids. CDR1 is SQVTM and CDR2 is ANQGSEA in the germline V gene. CDR3 in amino acids: CSAGGGTGVNTEAFF. CDR3 DNA: TGCAGCGCCGGGGGGGGGACAGGGGTGAACACTGAAGCTTTCTTT.

The genes are TRBV28 and TRBJ2-7; D is possibly TRBD2 (5 bases). The CDR3 totals 14 residues. Germline CDR1 reads MDHEN; CDR2 reads SYDVKM. The V gene lost 7 bases and the J gene lost 0 bases, with 13 bases spanning the gap. CDR3 loop: CASIGGPSSYEQYF. DNA for the CDR3: TGTGCCAGCATCGGCGGGCCTAGCTCCTACGAGCAGTACTTC. The full variable domain, its missing parts supplied by reference TRBV28 and TRBJ2-7, is DVKVTQSSRYLVKRTGEKVFLECVQDMDHENMFWYRQDPGLGLRLIYFSYDVKMKEKGDIPEGYSVSREKKERFSLILESASTNQTSMYLCASIGGPSSYEQYFGPGTRLTVT.

The chain joins TRBV7-6 to TRBJ2-5, with D unclear. CDR1 SGHVS and CDR2 FNYEAQ come from the germline V gene. This CDR3 is 13 amino acids long. V lost 4 bases to trimming and J lost 0 bases, with 6 bases between them. The CDR3 protein is CASSSLYQETQYF. The CDR3 DNA is TGTGCCAGCAGCTCATTGTACCAAGAGACCCAGTACTTC.

This rearrangement joins TRBV2 to TRBJ2-5; TRBD1 agrees at 7 bases. This CDR3 comprises 14 residues. Germline V gene data show CDR1 as SNHLY and CDR2 as FYNNEI. Losses at the gene ends were 5 bases for V and 0 bases for J; bases not matched to a gene: 3. This chain's CDR3 is CASSRTGHQETQYF. The CDR3 DNA reads TGTGCCAGCAGTAGGACAGGTCACCAAGAGACCCAGTACTTC.

As DNA, the CDR3 is TGTGCCAGCAGCCCCTCGACTAGCGGGATGTTAAATGAGCAGTTCTTC. It translates to CASSPSTSGMLNEQFF. The rearrangement uses TRBV9 and TRBJ2-1; TRBD2 agrees at 11 bases. Losses at the gene ends were 4 bases for V and 7 bases for J; bases not matched to a gene: 10. Germline loops: CDR1 SGDLS, CDR2 YYNGEE. CDR3 length equals 16 residues.

The rearrangement joins TRBV29-1 to TRBJ2-4; weak D call: TRBD1 (6 bases). This CDR3 is 13 amino acids long. Trimming removed 7 bases at V and 2 bases at J, with 12 bases between. Germline V CDR1 and CDR2: SQVTM, ANQGSEA. The DNA of the CDR3 is TGCAGCGCCCAACAGGGTTCCAAAAACATTCAGTACTTC. It specifies CSAQQGSKNIQYF.

This chain links TRBV6-6 with TRBJ1-5; D gene unclear. The ends were cut back, 6 bases at V and 2 bases at J, with 8 bases in the middle. The germline gives CDR1 MNHNY, CDR2 SVGAGI (reference sequence). This CDR3 is 13 amino acids long. The CDR3 region has the DNA TGTGCCAGCAGCCCCGGAGGCAATCAGCCCCAGCATTTT. This codes for CASSPGGNQPQHF.